The 29 T cell receptor beta chains in this list originate from one sample, sequenced in a study of OX40 agonist ivuxolimab in advanced cancers. TCRdb's table, derived via immunoSEQ multiplex PCR, lists solely in-frame clones and lacks some. Found here are 60,000 to 90,000 clones, about 84% of them singletons; the top ten hold 0.4% to 0.55%. The input for sequencing was CD4+ or CD8+ T cells sorted from blood, taken in a trial of the OX40 agonist ivuxolimab. The receptors come from an adult with an advanced solid tumor such as melanoma, head and neck, liver or kidney cancer.

This chain uses TRBV11-3 with TRBJ2-2, with a possible D match to TRBD1 (5 bases). The germline V gene encodes CDR1 SGHNT and CDR2 YENEEA. The CDR3 spans 13 residues. V was clipped by 6 bases and J by 3 bases, with 8 bases between them. CDR3 nucleotide sequence: TGTGCCAGCAGTCTCAGGGACACCGGGGAGCTGTTTTTT. The encoded protein is CASSLRDTGELFF. Variable domain in full (rest from reference TRBV11-3 and TRBJ2-2): EAGVVQSPRYKIIEKKQPVAFWCNPISGHNTLYWYLQNLGQGPELLIRYENEEAVDDSQLPKDRFSAERLKGVDSTLKIQPAELGDSAVYLCASSLRDTGELFFGEGSRLTVL.

The sample holds one count of this clone. The chain links TRBV4-3 to TRBJ2-1; 9 nucleotides line up with TRBD2. Germline loops: CDR1 LGHNA, CDR2 YSLEER. The V segment lost 0 bases and the J segment 8 bases; nucleotides outside the gene matches: 11. CDR3 size: 17 residues. The CDR3 protein is CASSQEFSSGVLYEQFF. CDR3 nucleotide sequence: TGCGCCAGCAGCCAAGAATTTTCTAGCGGGGTGTTGTATGAGCAGTTCTTC.

This chain connects TRBV11-1 to TRBJ2-2; no clear D gene. V was clipped by 5 bases and J by 4 bases, with 17 bases between them. The CDR3 runs 16 residues. The V gene's germline CDR1 is SGHAT and CDR2 FQDESV (reference sequence). The CDR3 nucleotides read TGTGCCAGCAGCCCGTCGGCACAAAGATCCACCGGGGAGCTGTTTTTT. Its protein is CASSPSAQRSTGELFF.

V usage is TRBV5-6 and J usage is TRBJ1-1, with 9 bases matching TRBD1. This CDR3 spans 15 amino acids. V was pared by 4 bases and J by 8 bases, with 12 bases of the junction left unmatched. In germline, CDR1 is SGHDT, CDR2 YYEEEE. CDR3 nucleotide sequence: TGTGCCAGCAGCGTGGAGGGACAGGGCATAGTCGAAGCTTTCTTT. Its protein product is CASSVEGQGIVEAFF.

V and J are TRBV6-6 and TRBJ2-5, with D unclear. V was trimmed by 6 bases and J by 2 bases, leaving 10 bases between them. This CDR3 is 13 amino acids long. In germline, CDR1 is MNHNY, CDR2 SVGAGI (reference sequence). The CDR3 nucleotides read TGTGCCAGCAGCCGCAGGAATCAAGAGACCCAGTACTTC. Its translation is CASSRRNQETQYF.

The V gene is TRBV9, the J gene TRBJ1-1; D perhaps matches TRBD1 (6 bases). CDR3 length equals 13 residues. Germline CDR1 and CDR2: SGDLS and YYNGEE. Trimming shortened V by 10 bases and J by 0 bases, and 13 bases separated the two germline ends. The CDR3 DNA is TGTGCCTCGGGGGCCCACATGAACACTGAAGCTTTCTTT. Translated: CASGAHMNTEAFF.

The genes are TRBV19 and TRBJ1-5; TRBD1 matches at 7 bases. Unmatched junction bases numbered 5, after V lost 7 bases and J lost 2 bases. Germline assignment: CDR1 LNHDA and CDR2 SQIVND (reference sequence). The CDR3 sequence is 14 residues long. CDR3 amino acids: CASNRGGGNQPQHF. The DNA of the CDR3 is TGTGCCAGTAACAGGGGAGGTGGCAATCAGCCCCAGCATTTT. Full variable domain (outside the CDR3, taken from reference TRBV19 and TRBJ1-5): DGGITQSPKYLFRKEGQNVTLSCEQNLNHDAMYWYRQDPGQGLRLIYYSQIVNDFQKGDIAEGYSVSREKKESFPLTVTSAQKNPTAFYLCASNRGGGNQPQHFGDGTRLSIL.

This sequence joins TRBV6-1 and TRBJ2-5, with D unclear. This CDR3 has 13 residues. The V end was cut by 4 bases, the J end by 7 bases, with 13 bases between. CDR1 MNHNS and CDR2 SASEGT come from the germline V gene. The CDR3 nucleotides are TGTGCCAGCAGTGCACCCCTCTTCGGGACCCAGTACTTC. It is translated as CASSAPLFGTQYF.

This chain joins TRBV19 and TRBJ1-2; tentatively, D is TRBD1 (5 bases). Trimming shortened V by 3 bases and J by 8 bases, and 13 bases separated the two germline ends. This CDR3 comprises 13 residues. The germline CDR1 and CDR2 sequences are LNHDA and SQIVND (reference sequence). CDR3 in DNA: TGTGCCAGTAGTATCCCGGGACCGCTGGGCTACACCTTC. The encoded protein is CASSIPGPLGYTF. The variable domain in full, with the rest retrieved from reference TRBV19 and TRBJ1-2, is DGGITQSPKYLFRKEGQNVTLSCEQNLNHDAMYWYRQDPGQGLRLIYYSQIVNDFQKGDIAEGYSVSREKKESFPLTVTSAQKNPTAFYLCASSIPGPLGYTFGSGTRLTVV.

This clone was seen just once. The CDR3 DNA follows: TGTGCCTACTCGAGGGAGGGAAACACTGAAGCTTTCTTT. Protein product: CAYSREGNTEAFF. The chain carries TRBV30 and TRBJ1-1; D is unresolved. Germline loops: CDR1 GTSNPN, CDR2 SVGIG (reference sequence). V was shortened by 7 bases and J by 2 bases, with 14 bases between the two germline ends. The CDR3 extends over 13 amino acids.

V is TRBV11-3 and J is TRBJ1-1, with 7 bases lining up with TRBD1. The germline gives CDR1 SGHNT, CDR2 YENEEA. This CDR3 has 13 amino acids. The ends lost 5 bases at V and 1 base at J; junction bases unmatched: 1. CDR3 protein: CASSRDRNTEAFF. The CDR3 DNA is TGTGCCAGCAGCCGGGACAGGAACACTGAAGCTTTCTTT. Full variable domain (remainder filled in from reference TRBV11-3 and TRBJ1-1): EAGVVQSPRYKIIEKKQPVAFWCNPISGHNTLYWYLQNLGQGPELLIRYENEEAVDDSQLPKDRFSAERLKGVDSTLKIQPAELGDSAVYLCASSRDRNTEAFFGQGTRLTVV.

The chain recombines TRBV11-2 with TRBJ2-5; D might be TRBD2 (7 bases). CDR3 length equals 15 residues. V lost 1 base, J lost 5 bases, and 14 bases lay in between. CDR1 and CDR2 (germline): SGHAT, FQNNGV. The chain's CDR3 is CASSLVVGGGETQYF. DNA for the CDR3: TGTGCCAGCAGCTTAGTGGTAGGGGGGGGCGAGACCCAGTACTTC.

The J gene is TRBJ1-4, the V gene TRBV28; perhaps TRBD1 as D (5 bases). This CDR3 is built from 14 residues. In germline, CDR1 is MDHEN, CDR2 SYDVKM. V was shortened by 6 bases and J by 7 bases, with 15 bases between the two germline ends. This CDR3 is CASRDPVGGEKLFF. For the CDR3, the DNA is TGTGCCAGCAGAGACCCAGTCGGGGGTGAAAAACTGTTTTTT.

This clone was found once. The genes are TRBV28 and TRBJ1-2, with a tentative D call TRBD1 (5 bases). Germline CDR1 reads MDHEN; CDR2 reads SYDVKM. The CDR3 has 13 amino acids. Trimming shortened V by 6 bases and J by 3 bases, and 11 bases separated the two germline ends. The CDR3 protein is CASRDGTYYGYTF. Written as DNA, the CDR3 is TGTGCCAGCAGAGATGGGACCTACTATGGCTACACCTTC.

The genes are TRBV6-5 and TRBJ2-2; either TRBD1 or TRBD2 may fit D (6 bases each). V was shortened by 6 bases and J by 7 bases, with 18 bases between the two germline ends. This CDR3 comprises 15 residues. Looked up from germline, CDR1 is MNHEY and CDR2 is SVGAGI. Here the CDR3 DNA reads TGTGCCAGCAGCCCGAGGGGGGAGACGGGCGGGGAGCTGTTTTTT. It is translated as CASSPRGETGGELFF.

This clone was observed a single time. A read error may produce the germline difference seen at one junction end. The V call is TRBV5-1, the J call TRBJ2-7; a possible D gene is TRBD2 (5 bases). The CDR3 has 15 residues. Germline V lookup: CDR1 SGHRS, CDR2 YFSETQ. The DNA for the CDR3 is TGCGCCAGCAGTGTCCGGGATCCAAGATCCTCCGAGCAGTACTTC. Its protein product is CASSVRDPRSSEQYF.

The chain couples TRBV18 to TRBJ1-2, with TRBD1 matching 8 bases. V was pared by 5 bases and J by 7 bases, with 12 bases of the junction left unmatched. From germline, CDR1 is KGHSH and CDR2 LQKENI. The CDR3 totals 15 residues. The CDR3 spells CASSTSPTGVGGYTF. The CDR3 nucleotides read TGTGCCAGCTCAACCAGTCCGACAGGGGTGGGTGGCTACACCTTC.

J is TRBJ2-2 and V is TRBV7-6; either TRBD1 or TRBD2 may fit D (7 bases each). Germline V gives CDR1 SGHVS, CDR2 FNYEAQ. This CDR3 contains 15 residues. Trimming left V 0 bases short and J 4 bases short, with 9 bases between. CDR3 sequence (DNA): TGTGCCAGCAGCTTAGCCAGGGGGGGCACCGGGGAGCTGTTTTTT. Translation: CASSLARGGTGELFF.

This clone has just a few counts. The rearrangement links TRBV2 to TRBJ2-7; perhaps TRBD2 as D (6 bases). Germline CDR1 and CDR2: SNHLY and FYNNEI. This CDR3 spans 15 amino acids. The V and J ends lost 7 bases and 2 bases respectively, with 18 bases between them. CDR3 DNA: TGTGCCAGCACCATGCTCGGGGGAAAGACCTACGAGCAGTACGTC. This encodes CASTMLGGKTYEQYV.

Here the CDR3 DNA reads TGTGCCAGCAGCAAAGATCGAGGGGCCCTTTGCTACGAGCAGTACGTC. It yields the protein CASSKDRGALCYEQYV. The genes are TRBV21-1 and TRBJ2-7. TRBV21-1 is a pseudogene segment. The CDR3 spans 16 residues.

J is TRBJ2-5 and V is TRBV28; the D is unclear. Trimming shortened V by 6 bases and J by 2 bases, and 4 bases separated the two germline ends. This CDR3 contains 11 residues. Germline CDR1 and CDR2: MDHEN and SYDVKM. CDR3 bases: TGTGCCAGCAGGCAACAAGAGACCCAGTACTTC. This sequence encodes CASRQQETQYF.

The chain has TRBV6-6 and TRBJ2-7; 9 nucleotides align to TRBD1. This CDR3 region has 15 residues. From germline, CDR1 is MNHNY and CDR2 SVGAGI (reference sequence). The J segment lost 6 bases and the V segment lost 5 bases, leaving 11 bases of the junction unmatched. CDR3 DNA sequence: TGTGCCAGCAGTCTTACCGGGACAGGGATGTCCGAGCAGTACTTC. Its translation is CASSLTGTGMSEQYF.

The chain couples TRBV5-1 to TRBJ2-1, with TRBD1 identical over 11 bases. V lost 4 bases to trimming and J lost 5 bases; unmatched junction nucleotides: 5. The CDR3 contains 15 residues. Germline V gene sequence: CDR1 SGHRS, CDR2 YFSETQ. The CDR3 here is CASSRGTGGNNEQFF. The CDR3, as DNA: TGCGCCAGCAGCCGAGGGACAGGGGGGAACAATGAGCAGTTCTTC.

The chain recombines TRBV7-3 with TRBJ1-2; 10 bases match TRBD1. The V gene's germline CDR1 is SGHTA and CDR2 FQGTGA. Unmatched junction bases numbered 8, after V lost 4 bases and J lost 9 bases. The CDR3 covers 14 residues. The CDR3: CASSSDPGQGSYTF. The CDR3 DNA is TGTGCCAGCAGCTCGGATCCGGGACAGGGGAGCTACACCTTC. The complete variable domain, with remaining parts taken from reference TRBV7-3 and TRBJ1-2, reads GAGVSQTPSNKVTEKGKYVELRCDPISGHTALYWYRQSLGQGPEFLIYFQGTGAADDSGLPNDRFFAVRPEGSVSTLKIQRTERGDSAVYLCASSSDPGQGSYTFGSGTRLTVV.

The V gene is TRBV28, the J gene TRBJ2-1, with TRBD2 matching 11 bases. The CDR3 sequence is 17 residues long. In germline, CDR1 is MDHEN, CDR2 SYDVKM. The junction had 9 bases not matched to a gene; V was cut back by 5 bases and J by 3 bases. In nucleotides, the CDR3 is TGTGCCAGCAGTCCGAGACTAGCGGGGAGCCACTACAATGAGCAGTTCTTC. Protein sequence: CASSPRLAGSHYNEQFF. Combining the CDR3 with reference TRBV28 and TRBJ2-1 gives the whole variable domain DVKVTQSSRYLVKRTGEKVFLECVQDMDHENMFWYRQDPGLGLRLIYFSYDVKMKEKGDIPEGYSVSREKKERFSLILESASTNQTSMYLCASSPRLAGSHYNEQFFGPGTRLTVL.

The J gene is TRBJ2-5, the V gene TRBV15; no reliable D call. This CDR3 comprises 12 residues. Germline CDR1 LNHNV, CDR2 YYDKDF (reference sequence). Trimming removed 0 bases from V and 9 bases from J, with 8 bases in between. This CDR3 reads CATSRDLTAQYF. The DNA of the CDR3 is TGTGCCACCAGCAGAGACCTTACGGCCCAGTACTTC.

The V and J genes are TRBV27 and TRBJ1-1; 7 bases line up with TRBD1. This CDR3 has 15 residues. CDR1 MNHEY and CDR2 SMNVEV come from the germline V gene (reference sequence). V lost 7 bases to trimming and J lost 0 bases; unmatched junction nucleotides: 8. In DNA form, the CDR3 reads TGTGCCAGCATCCAGGACAGGTTCATGAACACTGAAGCTTTCTTT. Protein: CASIQDRFMNTEAFF.

The chain carries TRBV19 and TRBJ2-1, with 9 nucleotides matching TRBD2. The germline V gene has CDR1 LNHDA and CDR2 SQIVND (reference sequence). V shed 0 bases, J shed 6 bases, and the junction held 9 bases outside the gene matches. This CDR3 is built from 17 residues. The CDR3 loop reads CASSIDRFGRGGNEQFF. Written as DNA, the CDR3 is TGTGCCAGTAGTATAGATCGGTTTGGGCGGGGGGGCAATGAGCAGTTCTTC.

The chain recombines TRBV6-1 with TRBJ1-4; D is undetermined. Germline V gene data show CDR1 as MNHNS and CDR2 as SASEGT. The CDR3 extends over 12 amino acids. V was pared by 1 base and J by 8 bases, with 5 bases between. CDR3 region: CASSEVGEKLFF. The CDR3, as DNA: TGTGCCAGCAGTGAAGTAGGCGAAAAACTGTTTTTT.